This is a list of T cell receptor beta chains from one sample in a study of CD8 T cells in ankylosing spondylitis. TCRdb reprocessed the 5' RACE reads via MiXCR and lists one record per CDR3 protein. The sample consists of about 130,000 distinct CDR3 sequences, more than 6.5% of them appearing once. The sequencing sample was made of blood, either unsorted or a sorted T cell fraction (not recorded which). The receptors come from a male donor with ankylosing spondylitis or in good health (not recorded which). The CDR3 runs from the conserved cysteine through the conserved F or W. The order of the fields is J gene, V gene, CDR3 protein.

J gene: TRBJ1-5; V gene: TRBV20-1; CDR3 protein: CSASWDRGPNQPQHF
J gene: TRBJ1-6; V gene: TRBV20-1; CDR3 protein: CSARVDGNSPLHF
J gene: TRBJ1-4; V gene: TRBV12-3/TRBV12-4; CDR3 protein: CASRSATSNEKLFF
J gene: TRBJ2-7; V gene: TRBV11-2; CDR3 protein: CASSLGAGTAALMLDEQYF
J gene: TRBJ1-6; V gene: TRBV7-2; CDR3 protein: CASSFGTGSPLHF
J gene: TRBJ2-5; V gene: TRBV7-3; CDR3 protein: CASSFAGSETQYF
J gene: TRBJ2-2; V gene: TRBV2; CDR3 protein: CASRRGWNTGELFF
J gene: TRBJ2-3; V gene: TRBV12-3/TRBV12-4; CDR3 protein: CASSRTGASTDTQYF
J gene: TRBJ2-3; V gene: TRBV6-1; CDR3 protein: CASSEWVRGSTDTQYF
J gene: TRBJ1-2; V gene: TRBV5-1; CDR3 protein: CASSLAGWDYGYTF
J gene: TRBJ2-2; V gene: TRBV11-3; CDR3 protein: CASSSRGINTGELFF
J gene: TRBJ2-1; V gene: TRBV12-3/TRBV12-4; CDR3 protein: CASSLYLGTTHNEQFF
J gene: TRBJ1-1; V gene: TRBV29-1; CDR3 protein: CSVAFQLNTEAFF
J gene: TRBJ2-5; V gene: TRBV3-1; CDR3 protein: CASSQDFGWTSGEYQETQYF
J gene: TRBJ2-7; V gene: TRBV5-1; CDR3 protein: CASSLDGTGSYEQYF
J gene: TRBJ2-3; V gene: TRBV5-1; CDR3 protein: CASSLWSGAADTQYF